These 26 T cell receptor beta chains share one sample of origin, sequenced in a study of beta chain features in type 1 diabetes. Reverse transcription of all isolated RNA meant that expressed TCRB transcripts were sequenced. Sequencing used immunoSEQ multiplex PCR; TCRdb keeps in-frame clones, though not all of them. In the table there are tens of thousands of clones, roughly 69% of which are singletons. The sequenced material came from Tregs from blood. Receptors originate from a woman in her thirties or forties in good health.

This clone was found a few times. The junction shows a germline mismatch at one end, possibly a read error. The J gene is TRBJ2-5, the V gene TRBV7-7; 13 bases fit TRBD2. The germline V gene encodes CDR1 SSHAT and CDR2 FNYEAQ (reference sequence). This CDR3 contains 17 residues. DNA of the CDR3: TGTGCTAGCAGCCGCGGACTAGCGGGGGCCCGCCAAGAGACCCAGTACTTC. Its translation is CASSRGLAGARQETQYF.

This chain connects TRBV18 to TRBJ2-1; possibly TRBD1 for D (5 bases). This CDR3 has 12 amino acids. Trimming stripped 3 bases from V and 10 bases from J, with 10 bases between. CDR1 is KGHSH and CDR2 is LQKENI in the germline V gene. This CDR3 reads CASSPLGVEQFF. Here the CDR3 DNA reads TGTGCCAGCTCACCCTTAGGGGTAGAGCAGTTCTTC.

The gene calls are TRBV18 and TRBJ1-2, with 9 bases lining up with TRBD1. The CDR3 covers 13 residues. Germline V gene data show CDR1 as KGHSH and CDR2 as LQKENI. The V gene end was trimmed by 4 bases and the J gene end by 4 bases; junction bases not matched to a gene: 1. The CDR3 sequence: CASSRDRAYGYTF. CDR3 DNA sequence: TGTGCCAGCTCACGGGACAGGGCCTATGGCTACACCTTC. The complete variable domain, with remaining parts taken from reference TRBV18 and TRBJ1-2, reads NAGVMQNPRHLVRRRGQEARLRCSPMKGHSHVYWYRQLPEEGLKFMVYLQKENIIDESGMPKERFSAEFPKEGPSILRIQQVVRGDSAAYFCASSRDRAYGYTFGSGTRLTVV.

The chain uses TRBV5-1 and TRBJ2-5, with 11 bases fitting TRBD2. The end of the DNA aligns better with TRBJ2-7, so the J call may be wrong. The CDR3 extends over 16 amino acids. Germline loops: CDR1 SGHRS, CDR2 YFSETQ. The CDR3 sequence: CASSGGLAVSSYEQYF. DNA of the CDR3: TGCGCCAGCAGCGGGGGACTAGCGGTAAGCTCCTACGAGCAGTACTTC.

The chain uses TRBV5-6 and TRBJ1-5; 11 bases line up with TRBD1. Germline V gene sequence: CDR1 SGHDT, CDR2 YYEEEE. J lost 6 bases, V lost 3 bases, and 2 bases had no gene match. This CDR3 comprises 14 residues. CDR3 sequence (DNA): TGTGCCAGCAGCTGGGGGACAGGGGGTCAGCCCCAGCATTTT. This sequence encodes CASSWGTGGQPQHF.

The chain is built from TRBV6-1 and TRBJ1-1; 8 nucleotides agree with TRBD1. The germline V gene has CDR1 MNHNS and CDR2 SASEGT. The CDR3 extends over 15 amino acids. The junction had 6 bases not matched to a gene; V was cut back by 2 bases and J by 4 bases. The CDR3 coding sequence is TGTGCCAGCAGTGAATTTTGGACAGGGTCCACTGAAGCTTTCTTT. This encodes CASSEFWTGSTEAFF.

The chain links TRBV5-1 to TRBJ1-2, with 8 bases aligning to TRBD1. CDR1 and CDR2 (germline): SGHRS, YFSETQ. J lost 4 bases, V lost 4 bases, and 6 bases had no gene match. CDR3 size: 14 residues. CDR3 DNA sequence: TGCGCCAGCAGCCCGAGGACAGGGAGCTATGGCTACACCTTC. This encodes CASSPRTGSYGYTF. Full variable domain (rest looked up from reference TRBV5-1 and TRBJ1-2): KAGVTQTPRYLIKTRGQQVTLSCSPISGHRSVSWYQQTPGQGLQFLFEYFSETQRNKGNFPGRFSGRQFSNSRSEMNVSTLELGDSALYLCASSPRTGSYGYTFGSGTRLTVV.

The CDR3 region has the DNA TGTGCAAGTCGCTGGGGAGGGATCTCGACAGATACGCAGTATTTT. Its translation is CASRWGGISTDTQYF. This chain links TRBV12-2 with TRBJ2-3; the table's D gene call, TRBD2, was not cross checked with the DNA. TRBV12-2 counts as a pseudogene. CDR3 length equals 15 residues.

There are a few counts of this clone. The chain employs TRBV11-2 and TRBJ2-7, with 9 bases lining up with TRBD1. The CDR3 totals 15 residues. V lost 5 bases to trimming and J lost 1 base; unmatched junction nucleotides: 6. CDR1 is SGHAT, CDR2 FQNNGV, per germline. As DNA, the CDR3 is TGTGCCAGCAGCCCGCCGGGACAGGGTTCCTACGAGCAGTACTTC. The encoded protein is CASSPPGQGSYEQYF. Complete variable domain (other parts from reference TRBV11-2 and TRBJ2-7): EAGVAQSPRYKIIEKRQSVAFWCNPISGHATLYWYQQILGQGPKLLIQFQNNGVVDDSQLPKDRFSAERLKGVDSTLKIQPAKLEDSAVYLCASSPPGQGSYEQYFGPGTRLTVT.

The gene calls are TRBV5-1 and TRBJ2-1; 12 nucleotides match TRBD2. V lost 4 bases, J lost 5 bases, and 7 bases stayed unmatched. CDR1 SGHRS and CDR2 YFSETQ come from the germline V gene. CDR3 length: 16 residues. CDR3 bases: TGCGCCAGCAGCGGAAGGACTAGCGGGGCCGACAATGAGCAGTTCTTC. Protein sequence: CASSGRTSGADNEQFF.

The CDR3 reads CASSSRRTDTQYF. CDR3 in DNA: TGTGCCAGCAGCTCCCGGAGAACAGATACGCAGTATTTT. The chain couples TRBV13 to TRBJ2-3; D gene uncertain. The V end lost 4 bases, the J end lost 3 bases, and 8 bases lay between the germline ends. CDR3 size: 13 residues. In germline, CDR1 is PRHDT, CDR2 FYEKMQ (reference sequence).

V gene TRBV5-5 combines with J gene TRBJ1-1; tentatively, D is TRBD1 (5 bases). Germline lookup yields CDR1 SGHKS and CDR2 YYEKEE (reference sequence). Between the trimmed V and J ends, which lost 4 bases and 4 bases, there was a span of 20 bases. This CDR3 comprises 16 residues. The CDR3 DNA reads TGTGCCAGCAGCGCGGTGGCGAAGCAGGGCTCCACTGAAGCTTTCTTT. Its protein product is CASSAVAKQGSTEAFF.

The rearrangement links TRBV7-2 to TRBJ2-5; D possibly corresponds to TRBD1 (6 bases). The germline gives CDR1 SGHTA, CDR2 FQGNSA. Trimming left V 6 bases short and J 2 bases short, with 13 bases between. The CDR3 contains 14 residues. CDR3 DNA sequence: TGTGCCAGCAGGCCTGGGGGCAGTCAAGAGACCCAGTACTTC. Its protein is CASRPGGSQETQYF. Looking up the rest from reference TRBV7-2 and TRBJ2-5 gives the full variable domain: GAGVSQSPSNKVTEKGKDVELRCDPISGHTALYWYRQSLGQGLEFLIYFQGNSAPDKSGLPSDRFSAERTGGSVSTLTIQRTQQEDSAVYLCASRPGGSQETQYFGPGTRLLVL.

This clone was found a few times. CDR3 amino acids: CASSQSGGWYTQYF. CDR3 DNA: TGCGCCAGCAGCCAAAGCGGCGGGTGGTATACGCAGTATTTT. V gene TRBV4-3 combines with J gene TRBJ2-3, with a weak D call TRBD2 (5 bases). The CDR3 spans 14 residues. The V and J ends lost 2 bases and 7 bases respectively, with 13 bases between them. CDR1 and CDR2 from the germline V gene are LGHNA and YSLEER.

The chain couples TRBV18 to TRBJ2-7; 13 nucleotides line up with TRBD2. Trimming at V came to 2 bases and at J to 2 bases, leaving 0 bases not matched to a gene. The CDR3 runs to 15 residues. Germline V gives CDR1 KGHSH, CDR2 LQKENI. The CDR3 coding sequence is TGTGCCAGCTCACCAGGACTAGCGGGAGCCTACGAGCAGTACTTC. Residues: CASSPGLAGAYEQYF.

The chain joins TRBV6-6 to TRBJ1-1; 7 nucleotides agree with TRBD1. The CDR3 length is 14 residues. The germline V gene has CDR1 MNHNY and CDR2 SVGAGI (reference sequence). V lost 1 base to trimming and J lost 1 base; unmatched junction nucleotides: 0. CDR3 bases: TGTGCCAGCAGTTACTGGACAGGGAACACTGAAGCTTTCTTT. This sequence encodes CASSYWTGNTEAFF.

The genes are TRBV4-2 and TRBJ1-2, with D possibly matching TRBD1 (6 bases). V lost 0 bases, J lost 2 bases, and 10 bases lay in between. This CDR3 has 15 amino acids. CDR1 is LGHNA, CDR2 YNFKEQ, per germline. The CDR3 DNA follows: TGTGCCAGCAGCCAAGATCGGCAGGGGAACTATGGCTACACCTTC. Translation: CASSQDRQGNYGYTF.

This chain links TRBV6-6 with TRBJ2-3, with a weak D call TRBD2 (6 bases). The CDR3 sequence is 14 residues long. Per the germline V gene, CDR1 is MNHNY and CDR2 is SVGAGI (reference sequence). The V end lost 6 bases, the J end lost 3 bases, and 13 bases lay between the germline ends. CDR3: CASSWTTRTDTQYF. In nucleotides, the CDR3 is TGTGCCAGCAGCTGGACTACCCGAACAGATACGCAGTATTTT.

V and J are TRBV5-1 and TRBJ1-1; TRBD1 is a possible D gene (5 bases). Germline V gene data show CDR1 as SGHRS and CDR2 as YFSETQ. Between the trimmed V and J ends, which lost 0 bases and 2 bases, there was a span of 11 bases. The CDR3 has 15 amino acids. This chain's CDR3 is CASSLGRGVNTEAFF. In DNA, the CDR3 is TGCGCCAGCAGCTTGGGGCGGGGGGTCAACACTGAAGCTTTCTTT.

The gene calls are TRBV27 and TRBJ1-1; 8 positions agree with TRBD1. The CDR3 totals 17 residues. Germline CDR1 MNHEY, CDR2 SMNVEV (reference sequence). Trimming cost V 5 bases and J 6 bases; bases outside gene matches: 17. CDR3 in amino acids: CASSTGQGLRWGSEAFF. In DNA, the CDR3 is TGTGCCAGCAGTACCGGACAGGGTTTGAGATGGGGTTCTGAAGCTTTCTTT.

The rearrangement joins TRBV6-1 to TRBJ1-6; no definite D call. With 4 bases removed from V and 14 bases from J, the gap between germline ends came to 12 bases. This CDR3 comprises 12 residues. The germline V gene has CDR1 MNHNS and CDR2 SASEGT. The CDR3 is CASSVELIALHF. In nucleotides, the CDR3 is TGTGCCAGCAGTGTAGAATTGATTGCCCTCCACTTT.

The chain has TRBV7-9 and TRBJ2-1; TRBD2 agrees at 10 bases. This CDR3 contains 15 residues. Unmatched junction bases numbered 3, after V lost 5 bases and J lost 2 bases. The germline CDR1 and CDR2 sequences are SEHNR and FQNEAQ (reference sequence). CDR3 residues: CASSPGTSAYNEQFF. Here the CDR3 DNA reads TGTGCCAGCAGCCCCGGGACTAGCGCCTACAATGAGCAGTTCTTC.

This clone was seen a handful of times. The chain carries TRBV7-9 and TRBJ1-5; possibly TRBD1 for D (6 bases). Germline V gene data show CDR1 as SEHNR and CDR2 as FQNEAQ (reference sequence). This CDR3 contains 13 residues. V was pared by 8 bases and J by 4 bases, with 12 bases between. The CDR3 sequence: CASGQGPNQPQHF. In DNA, the CDR3 is TGTGCCAGCGGGCAGGGGCCGAATCAGCCCCAGCATTTT.

By sample fraction, this clone is medium-sized. The V call is TRBV10-1, the J call TRBJ2-1, with a possible D match to TRBD2 (5 bases). The CDR3 is 13 residues long. Germline V gene lookup returns CDR1 WNHNN and CDR2 SYGVQD (reference sequence). V lost 0 bases, J lost 7 bases, and 7 bases lay in between. The CDR3 loop is CASSESRGNEQFF. DNA for the CDR3: TGCGCCAGCAGTGAGTCCAGAGGGAATGAGCAGTTCTTC.

The rearrangement uses TRBV4-1 and TRBJ2-5; no clear D gene. Germline V gene sequence: CDR1 MGHRA, CDR2 YSYEKL. The CDR3 covers 14 residues. V was clipped by 6 bases and J by 0 bases, with 11 bases between them. The CDR3 protein is CASRDKLNQETQYF. In DNA form, the CDR3 reads TGCGCCAGCAGAGACAAGTTAAACCAAGAGACCCAGTACTTC.

V gene TRBV7-2 combines with J gene TRBJ2-3; weak D call: TRBD2 (6 bases). V shed 5 bases and J shed 0 bases, with 15 bases lying between them. Germline CDR1 and CDR2: SGHTA and FQGNSA. The CDR3 length is 16 residues. The CDR3: CASSLHRGSSTDTQYF. The CDR3, as DNA: TGTGCCAGCAGCCTGCACCGGGGGTCTAGCACAGATACGCAGTATTTT.